The T cell receptor (beta chain) described here comes from a study of T-cell memory formation after mild COVID-19. For this clonotype: No antigen is known for it.

The CDR3 loop spans 13 amino acids. The ends were cut back, 5 bases at V and 6 bases at J, with 10 bases in the middle. Germline V gene lookup returns CDR1 MNHEY and CDR2 SVGEGT. General study findings and limits: Those CD4+ clones that contracted were mainly in CM and EM (CD8+ ones in EMRA).

TCRdb re-analysed the 5' RACE reads in MiXCR, keeping a single row per CDR3 protein. There are tens of thousands of distinct CDR3 sequences in the sample; 20% to 30% occur only once, and 42% lies in the top ten. This chain uses TRBV6-2 or TRBV6-3 with TRBJ2-2; D perhaps matches TRBD1 (6 bases). The sample consisted of PBMCs or a T cell subset sorted from them (not recorded which). This TCR came from a man between 18 and 35 years old who had mild COVID-19 (a few samples of this study predate the infection). Cell type and time point are not known. CDR3: CASSARGAGELFF. The CDR3 region has the DNA TGTGCCAGCAGTGCCAGGGGCGCCGGGGAGCTGTTTTTT.